Listed below are T cell receptor beta chains from one sample, sequenced in a study of shared clonotypes between healthy human individuals. TCRdb's table, derived via immunoSEQ multiplex PCR, lists solely in-frame clones and lacks some. Here the sample spans 2 million to 2.5 million clones, around 92% being singletons. The sample comprised naive CD4+ T cells from PBMCs. The receptors were sampled from a man aged 18-30 years in good health. Some clones in this sample may be carry-over from other donors' samples. Both conserved end residues are part of each CDR3. A D gene is named only where the DNA matches it firmly. Size is omitted from some rows. Given values are once, few, many or a class for expanded clones.

J	size	V	D	CDR3	DNA
TRBJ2-7	NA	TRBV6-6	TRBD2	CASSTGQFKRGEQYF	TGTGCCAGCAGTACCGGACAGTTTAAGCGGGGGGAGCAGTACTTC
TRBJ1-1	NA	TRBV5-5	TRBD1	CASSSQKGAGTEAFF	TGTGCCAGCAGCTCCCAGAAGGGGGCGGGAACTGAAGCTTTCTTT
TRBJ2-7	NA	TRBV7-8	TRBD1	CASSFPPTGGSLAALYEQYF	TGTGCCAGCAGCTTTCCGCCAACAGGGGGCTCCCTAGCGGCCCTCTACGAGCAGTACTTC
TRBJ2-6	NA	TRBV6-6	NA	CASSYFPSSGANVLTF	TGTGCCAGCAGTTACTTTCCGAGCTCTGGGGCCAACGTCCTGACTTTC
TRBJ2-5	NA	TRBV6-5	NA	CASSYSVWGFGETQYF	TGTGCCAGCAGTTACTCAGTTTGGGGGTTTGGGGAGACCCAGTACTTC
TRBJ2-7	NA	TRBV18	NA	CASSPLLQGIYEQYF	TGTGCCAGCTCACCACTTCTACAGGGCATATACGAGCAGTACTTC
TRBJ1-2	NA	TRBV28	NA	CASMLLANYGYTF	TGTGCCAGCATGCTCCTAGCTAACTATGGCTACACCTTC
TRBJ2-7	once	TRBV28	NA	CASSSRSGQKTYEQYF	TGTGCCAGCAGTTCTCGATCTGGGCAGAAAACCTACGAGCAGTACTTC
TRBJ2-1	NA	TRBV27	NA	CASKRHGSDNEQFF	TGTGCCAGCAAACGGCACGGATCAGACAATGAGCAGTTCTTC
TRBJ1-1	NA	TRBV15	NA	CATSRDYSGDAEAFF	TGTGCCACCAGCAGAGATTATTCGGGGGACGCTGAAGCTTTCTTT
TRBJ2-2	NA	TRBV7-6	NA	CASNPGSNTGELFF	TGTGCCAGCAATCCCGGTTCGAACACCGGGGAGCTGTTTTTT
TRBJ2-2	NA	TRBV18	TRBD2	CASSPGTSGGKLFF	TGTGCCAGCTCGCCGGGGACTAGCGGGGGGAAGCTGTTTTTT
TRBJ2-2	few	TRBV19	NA	CASSTNTGELFF	TGTGCCAGTAGTACCAACACCGGGGAGCTGTTTTTT
TRBJ2-1	NA	TRBV7-4	NA	CASSAGRAPVYNEQFF	TGTGCCAGCAGCGCCGGACGGGCCCCAGTTTACAATGAGCAGTTCTTC
TRBJ2-7	NA	TRBV7-9	NA	CASSLSTGRLVEQYF	TGTGCCAGCAGCTTATCGACAGGCCGCCTAGTGGAGCAGTACTTC
TRBJ1-1	few	TRBV27	TRBD1	CASRGQGRTEAFF	TGTGCCAGCAGGGGACAGGGGAGGACTGAAGCTTTCTTT
TRBJ2-7	NA	TRBV21-1	NA	CASSKGAADRSYEQYF	TGTGCCAGCAGCAAAGGTGCGGCAGACCGTTCCTACGAGCAGTACTTC
TRBJ2-6	NA	TRBV6-6	NA	CASSRVSSGANVLTF	TGTGCCAGCAGTCGAGTGAGCTCTGGGGCCAACGTCCTGACTTTC
TRBJ1-4	NA	TRBV19	NA	CASTPAGDEKLFF	TGTGCCAGTACCCCGGCGGGGGATGAAAAACTGTTTTTT
TRBJ1-2	few	TRBV2	NA	CASNRVKEDGYTF	TGTGCCAGCAACAGGGTCAAGGAGGATGGCTACACCTTC
TRBJ2-1	NA	TRBV19	TRBD2	CASSILSGLAEYNEQFF	TGTGCCAGTAGTATATTGTCGGGACTAGCGGAATACAATGAGCAGTTCTTC
TRBJ2-2	NA	TRBV7-9	NA	CASSLPPGGANTGELFF	TGTGCCAGCAGCCTCCCCCCAGGGGGGGCGAACACCGGGGAGCTGTTTTTT
TRBJ2-1	once	TRBV6-5	NA	CASSYDANNEQFF	TGTGCCAGCAGTTACGACGCTAACAATGAGCAGTTCTTC
TRBJ1-1	NA	TRBV20-1	NA	CSAGGSGAFF	TGCAGTGCCGGGGGCAGTGGGGCTTTCTTT
TRBJ1-2	NA	TRBV10-3	NA	CAISEIYGLNGYTF	TGTGCCATCAGTGAGATTTACGGCCTGAACGGCTACACCTTC
TRBJ2-3	NA	TRBV6-5	NA	CASSRGSTDTQYF	TGTGCCAGCAGTCGGGGTAGCACAGATACGCAGTATTTT
TRBJ2-2	NA	TRBV6-5	NA	CASSSRGAGELFF	TGTGCCAGCAGTTCTCGAGGGGCCGGGGAGCTGTTTTTT
TRBJ1-3	NA	TRBV10-3	TRBD1	CAIRGRGPGNTIYF	TGTGCCATCAGGGGAAGGGGGCCAGGAAACACCATATATTTT
TRBJ2-5	NA	TRBV4-1	TRBD2	CASSPGTSGVKETQYF	TGCGCCAGCAGCCCCGGGACTAGCGGAGTCAAAGAGACCCAGTACTTC
TRBJ2-3	NA	TRBV5-1	NA	CASSLGAYSTDTQYF	TGCGCCAGCAGCTTGGGGGCGTATAGCACAGATACGCAGTATTTT
TRBJ1-1	few	TRBV30	NA	CAGKGNTEAFF	TGTGCCGGTAAGGGGAACACTGAAGCTTTCTTT
TRBJ1-2	NA	TRBV18	TRBD1	CASSRPAQQGDGGYTF	TGTGCCAGCTCCCGCCCCGCACAACAGGGGGACGGGGGCTACACCTTC
TRBJ1-1	NA	TRBV4-1	TRBD1	CASSIGTAMNTEAFF	TGCGCCAGCAGCATCGGGACAGCCATGAACACTGAAGCTTTCTTT
TRBJ1-1	NA	TRBV4-2	NA	CASSRGRGNTEAFF	TGTGCCAGCAGCCGCGGAAGGGGGAACACTGAAGCTTTCTTT
TRBJ2-1	NA	TRBV18	TRBD2	CASSRRRAGGLNNEQFF	TGTGCCAGCTCCAGGAGGCGGGCGGGAGGGCTGAACAATGAGCAGTTCTTC
TRBJ2-1	NA	TRBV7-2	TRBD2	CASSRALAGYNEQFF	TGTGCCAGCAGCAGGGCGTTAGCGGGGTACAATGAGCAGTTCTTC
TRBJ1-4	NA	TRBV30	NA	CAWTGATNEKLFF	TGTGCCTGGACGGGGGCAACTAATGAAAAACTGTTTTTT
TRBJ1-2	NA	TRBV4-3	NA	CASSQEGRRYTF	TGCGCCAGCAGCCAAGAGGGCCGGCGCTACACCTTC
TRBJ2-1	NA	TRBV19	TRBD2	CASRRGTSGYNEQFF	TGTGCCAGTAGGCGCGGTACTAGCGGTTATAATGAGCAGTTCTTC
TRBJ2-5	NA	TRBV10-3	NA	CAIQEALAATQETQYF	TGTGCCATCCAAGAGGCTCTAGCAGCGACCCAAGAGACCCAGTACTTC
TRBJ2-1	NA	TRBV6-1	TRBD2	CASSYVAGVLNEQFF	TGTGCCAGCAGCTACGTAGCGGGAGTACTCAATGAGCAGTTCTTC
TRBJ2-7	NA	TRBV18	TRBD1	CASSPLGTGSYEQYF	TGTGCCAGCTCACCACTCGGGACAGGGTCCTACGAGCAGTACTTC
TRBJ2-5	NA	TRBV5-1	TRBD1	CASSLVSRTGPGETQYF	TGCGCCAGCAGCTTGGTGTCTAGGACAGGTCCAGGGGAGACCCAGTACTTC
TRBJ1-2	NA	TRBV15	NA	CATSRGGVDYGYTF	TGTGCCACCAGCAGAGGAGGGGTTGACTATGGCTACACCTTC
TRBJ2-7	few	TRBV5-1	NA	CASSGGTSNYEQYF	TGCGCCAGCAGCGGAGGGACAAGTAACTACGAGCAGTACTTC
TRBJ2-2	NA	TRBV5-1	NA	CASSFAGTTTGELFF	TGCGCCAGCAGCTTCGCAGGAACGACCACCGGGGAGCTGTTTTTT
TRBJ1-2	NA	TRBV18	NA	CASSPLAGTQANYGYTF	TGTGCCAGCTCGCCGCTGGCAGGGACCCAAGCTAACTATGGCTACACCTTC
TRBJ1-1	NA	TRBV5-4	NA	CASSLVGAGINTEAFF	TGTGCCAGCAGCTTGGTTGGAGCAGGAATAAACACTGAAGCTTTCTTT
TRBJ1-4	NA	TRBV29-1	NA	CSVGFLGGTNEKLFF	TGCAGCGTCGGTTTTCTGGGGGGAACTAATGAAAAACTGTTTTTT
TRBJ2-5	NA	TRBV14	TRBD2	CASSQTSGSYETQYF	TGTGCCAGCAGCCAAACTAGCGGGAGCTACGAGACCCAGTACTTC
TRBJ1-2	NA	TRBV2	TRBD1	CASSIDRGDGYTF	TGTGCCAGCAGCATCGACAGGGGTGATGGCTACACCTTC
TRBJ1-1	NA	TRBV6-5	TRBD1	CASSYSPATGGEAFF	TGTGCCAGCAGTTACTCGCCAGCGACAGGGGGCGAAGCTTTCTTT
TRBJ1-3	once	TRBV4-1	TRBD1	CASSLRARGQGAVSGNTIYF	TGCGCCAGCAGCCTGAGGGCCCGAGGACAGGGGGCTGTCTCTGGAAACACCATATATTTT